The rows below give T cell receptor beta chains drawn from one sample of a study of molecular identifiers for immune sequencing clone quantification. MiXCR, run by TCRdb on the PCR reads, gives a single entry per CDR3 protein. The data contain a few hundred thousand distinct CDR3 sequences, roughly a fifth of them singletons. Material for sequencing was naive CD8+ T cells from blood, with Jurkat cell RNA spiked in. The receptors derive from a human donor in good health. Some libraries in this study had Jurkat cell RNA spiked in. CDR3s include the opening cysteine and the closing phenylalanine or tryptophan. Fields, in order: J gene, clone size, D gene, V gene, CDR3 protein, CDR3 DNA. A D gene is named only where the DNA matches it firmly. Size is omitted from some rows. Given values are once, few, many or a class for expanded clones.

>TRBJ2-7|many|.|TRBV12-5
CASGPDPGHSSYEQYF
TGTGCTAGTGGCCCGGACCCGGGACACAGCTCCTACGAGCAGTACTTC
>TRBJ2-5|.|.|TRBV18
CASSGQETQYF
TGTGCCAGCTCGGGACAAGAGACCCAGTACTTC
>TRBJ2-1|.|.|TRBV30
CAWRLGDEQFF
TGTGCCTGGAGATTGGGGGATGAGCAGTTCTTC
>TRBJ1-6|.|TRBD1|TRBV9
CASSVEGQGNSSLHF
TGTGCCAGCAGCGTGGAAGGACAGGGGAATTCATCCCTCCACTTT
>TRBJ2-7|.|TRBD2|TRBV7-2
CASRYLAVPSYEQHF
TGTGCCAGCAGATACCTAGCGGTTCCGAGCTACGAGCAGCACTTC
>TRBJ1-1|many|.|TRBV9
CASSVVQRTEAFF
TGTGCCAGCAGCGTAGTACAGAGGACTGAAGCTTTCTTT
>TRBJ1-1|once|.|TRBV7-9
CASSSEISEAFF
TGTGCCAGCAGCTCCGAAATTTCTGAAGCTTTCTTT
>TRBJ2-5|.|TRBD1|TRBV9
CASSEWDREETQYF
TGTGCCAGCAGCGAGTGGGACAGAGAAGAGACCCAGTACTTC
>TRBJ2-3|many|.|TRBV24-1
CATSDLGTDTQYF
TGTGCCACCAGTGACTTGGGGACAGATACGCAGTATTTT
>TRBJ2-2|many|TRBD1|TRBV12-3/TRBV12-4
CASRTGGSNTGELFF
TGTGCCAGCAGAACAGGGGGATCGAACACCGGGGAGCTGTTTTTT
>TRBJ2-7|.|.|TRBV11-2
CASSLGAGGASFYEQYF
TGTGCCAGCAGCCTGGGGGCTGGCGGCGCGAGCTTCTACGAGCAGTACTTC
>TRBJ2-5|few|.|TRBV6-5
CASTPHMGSKETQYF
TGTGCCAGCACCCCCCACATGGGGTCAAAAGAGACCCAGTACTTC
>TRBJ2-2|many|.|TRBV7-9
CASKARGTGELFF
TGTGCCAGCAAAGCCCGGGGCACCGGGGAGCTGTTTTTT
>TRBJ1-4|.|TRBD1|TRBV7-6
CASSLTAGGGKLFF
TGTGCCAGCAGCTTAACGGCAGGGGGTGGAAAACTGTTTTTT
>TRBJ2-3|many|TRBD2|TRBV29-1
CSVEYLREFNPPPDTQYF
TGCAGCGTTGAATACCTGCGGGAGTTCAACCCTCCCCCAGATACGCAGTATTTT
>TRBJ2-7|.|.|TRBV6-2/TRBV6-3
CASNTHLTSYEQYF
TGTGCCAGCAACACCCATCTGACCTCTTACGAGCAGTACTTC
>TRBJ2-4|many|.|TRBV9
CASSGQKNIQYF
TGTGCCAGCAGCGGACAGAAAAACATTCAGTACTTC
>TRBJ2-1|.|.|TRBV7-3
CASSLLVKGGLIYEQFF
TGTGCCAGCAGCTTATTAGTTAAGGGGGGGCTGATCTATGAGCAGTTCTTC
>TRBJ2-1|few|TRBD2|TRBV30
CAWRTSGGNNEQFF
TGTGCCTGGAGGACTAGCGGGGGGAACAATGAGCAGTTCTTC
>TRBJ1-1|.|.|TRBV4-1
CASSQEGQLQNTKAFF
TGCGCCAGCAGCCAAGAGGGACAACTTCAGAACACTAAAGCTTTCTTT
>TRBJ1-1|many|TRBD1|TRBV7-2
CASSFGTATEAFF
TGTGCCAGCAGCTTTGGGACAGCCACTGAAGCTTTCTTT
>TRBJ2-3|few|TRBD2|TRBV3-1
CASSQDEVAGVSSTDTQYF
TGTGCCAGCAGCCAAGACGAGGTAGCGGGGGTTTCTAGCACAGATACGCAGTATTTT
>TRBJ2-7|many|.|TRBV4-3
CASSQDPGTEEQYF
TGCGCCAGCAGCCAAGATCCCGGAACCGAAGAGCAGTACTTC
>TRBJ2-2|few|TRBD2|TRBV9
CASSLNEGLAPFAGELFF
TGTGCCAGCAGCCTCAACGAGGGACTAGCCCCCTTTGCCGGGGAGCTGTTTTTT
>TRBJ2-7|many|.|TRBV4-1
CASSHLQGPYEQYF
TGCGCCAGCAGCCACCTTCAGGGCCCCTACGAGCAGTACTTC
>TRBJ2-7|few|TRBD2|TRBV2
CATWGLAGAEQYF
TGTGCCACCTGGGGACTAGCGGGAGCCGAGCAGTACTTC
>TRBJ1-1|many|.|TRBV12-3/TRBV12-4
CASSLGVGTEAFF
TGTGCCAGCAGTTTGGGGGTTGGGACTGAAGCTTTCTTT
>TRBJ2-5|few|TRBD1|TRBV6-1
CASSAGGASILETQYF
TGTGCCAGCAGTGCAGGGGGCGCTTCGATTCTAGAGACCCAGTACTTC
>TRBJ2-3|many|.|TRBV29-1
CSVEEGWGTTDTQYF
TGCAGCGTTGAAGAAGGTTGGGGGACCACAGATACGCAGTATTTT
>TRBJ1-1|many|.|TRBV7-9
CASTFGGSLAFF
TGTGCCAGTACCTTCGGGGGGTCCTTGGCTTTCTTT
>TRBJ2-5|many|TRBD2|TRBV5-1
CASSRIAGSKETQYF
TGCGCCAGCAGCAGGATAGCGGGGAGTAAAGAGACCCAGTACTTC
>TRBJ2-7|.|.|TRBV13
CASSFSMGEQYF
TGTGCCAGCAGCTTTTCCATGGGGGAGCAGTACTTC
>TRBJ2-5|.|.|TRBV6-2/TRBV6-3
CASSSNRPETQYF
TGTGCCAGCAGTTCCAACCGCCCAGAGACCCAGTACTTC
>TRBJ2-4|many|TRBD1|TRBV7-9
CASSLVQGDIQYF
TGTGCCAGCAGCTTAGTTCAGGGGGACATTCAGTACTTC
>TRBJ2-1|.|.|TRBV6-5
CASSFRYYNEQFF
TGTGCCAGCAGTTTCAGATACTACAATGAGCAGTTCTTC
>TRBJ1-3|many|.|TRBV4-3
CASSQDSTGNTIYF
TGCGCCAGCAGCCAAGATTCGACTGGAAACACCATATATTTT
>TRBJ1-3|.|.|TRBV5-1
CASKVESGNTIYF
TGCGCCAGCAAAGTTGAGTCTGGAAACACCATATATTTT
>TRBJ2-5|many|.|TRBV12-3/TRBV12-4
CASSYLKETQYF
TGTGCCAGCAGTTACCTGAAAGAGACCCAGTACTTC
>TRBJ2-1|many|TRBD1|TRBV4-3
CASSQESDRGGNEQFF
TGCGCCAGCAGCCAAGAATCGGACAGGGGGGGCAATGAGCAGTTCTTC
>TRBJ2-7|many|.|TRBV29-1
CSSRTQGGEQYF
TGCAGCTCCCGAACCCAGGGGGGCGAGCAGTACTTC
>TRBJ2-6|many|TRBD1|TRBV12-3/TRBV12-4
CASSLGQPSGANVLTF
TGTGCCAGCAGTTTGGGACAGCCCTCTGGGGCCAACGTCCTGACTTTC
>TRBJ2-3|many|TRBD2|TRBV9
CASSGNVGLAGTDTQYF
TGTGCCAGCAGCGGGAATGTAGGACTAGCGGGAACAGATACGCAGTATTTT
>TRBJ2-7|.|.|TRBV5-6
CASSLGQSSCEQYF
TGTGCCAGCAGCTTGGGACAGTCTAGCTGCGAGCAGTACTTC
>TRBJ2-7|few|.|TRBV7-9
CASSSTTYEQYF
TGTGCCAGCAGCTCCACGACCTACGAGCAGTACTTC
>TRBJ2-5|few|.|TRBV19
CASSIGTFGETQYF
TGTGCCAGTAGTATAGGCACGTTTGGAGAGACCCAGTACTTC
>TRBJ2-7|.|.|TRBV6-5
CASSYSSRSNPSYEQYF
TGTGCCAGCAGTTACTCGAGTAGGTCCAATCCCTCCTACGAGCAGTACTTC
>TRBJ2-2|once|.|TRBV7-9
CASSLKTIITGELFF
TGTGCCAGCAGCTTAAAAACGATAATCACCGGGGAGCTGTTTTTT
>TRBJ2-7|.|.|TRBV7-8
CASSLLPGAIYEQYF
TGTGCCAGCAGCTTACTGCCAGGGGCGATCTACGAGCAGTACTTC
>TRBJ2-7|.|.|TRBV20-1
CSARPLEGFPYEQYF
TGCAGTGCTAGACCTCTGGAGGGTTTCCCCTACGAGCAGTACTTC
>TRBJ2-7|many|.|TRBV12-3/TRBV12-4
CASSLTGPEQYF
TGTGCCAGCAGCTTGACAGGTCCCGAGCAGTACTTC
>TRBJ1-6|many|.|TRBV14
CASSQAQPSYNSPLHF
TGTGCCAGCAGCCAAGCTCAGCCCTCCTATAATTCACCCCTCCACTTT
>TRBJ2-7|few|TRBD2|TRBV29-1
CSVEGLAGEAYEQYF
TGCAGCGTTGAAGGCCTAGCGGGAGAGGCATACGAGCAGTACTTC
>TRBJ2-7|.|TRBD2|TRBV29-1
CSVEGTSGGWEQYF
TGCAGCGTTGAAGGGACTAGCGGAGGGTGGGAGCAGTACTTC
>TRBJ1-1|.|TRBD1|TRBV28
CASSFPRSGTGGTEASF
TGTGCCAGCAGTTTCCCCCGAAGTGGTACAGGGGGCACTGAAGCTTCCTTT
>TRBJ2-7|many|.|TRBV20-1
CSAREGRRDEQYF
TGCAGTGCTAGAGAAGGTCGAAGGGACGAGCAGTACTTC
>TRBJ2-1|.|.|TRBV20-1
CSARTYNEQFF
TGCAGTGCTAGAACCTACAATGAGCAGTTCTTC
>TRBJ2-1|few|.|TRBV4-2
CASSLPGGTAPTAGRYSYNEQFF
TGTGCCAGCAGCCTCCCCGGGGGAACGGCGCCCACGGCCGGGCGGTACTCCTACAATGAGCAGTTCTTC
>TRBJ1-1|many|TRBD1|TRBV3-1
CASSQVVPGQELNTEAFF
TGTGCCAGCAGCCAAGTGGTCCCGGGACAGGAATTGAACACTGAAGCTTTCTTT
>TRBJ2-6|many|.|TRBV9
CASSGTVPTGANVLTF
TGTGCCAGCAGTGGGACTGTCCCTACTGGGGCCAACGTCCTGACTTTC